This T cell receptor (beta chain) was recovered during a study of blood T cell repertoires in COVID-19. At the level of the study: Sources were T cells, B-cell-depleted T cells, or PBMCs; the material itself was cDNA or gDNA.

Seattle participants joined during active infection and were tracked over time. Profiling relied on immunoSEQ multiplex PCR, and the TCRdb table lists in-frame clones only, not all of them. The sample has about 240,000 clones, roughly 91% seen once. Germline loops: CDR1 WSHSY, CDR2 SAAADI. The V end lost 2 bases, the J end lost 2 bases, and 10 bases lay between the germline ends. The length of the CDR3 is 15 residues. The sequencing input was peripheral blood. The sequence was obtained from a man aged 30 to 45 with COVID-19, enrolled during active disease. This chain uses TRBV10-2 with TRBJ1-5; D remains ambiguous. The chain's CDR3 is CASSEGRQGNQPQHF. DNA of the CDR3: TGCGCCAGCAGTGAGGGGAGGCAGGGCAATCAGCCCCAGCATTTT.